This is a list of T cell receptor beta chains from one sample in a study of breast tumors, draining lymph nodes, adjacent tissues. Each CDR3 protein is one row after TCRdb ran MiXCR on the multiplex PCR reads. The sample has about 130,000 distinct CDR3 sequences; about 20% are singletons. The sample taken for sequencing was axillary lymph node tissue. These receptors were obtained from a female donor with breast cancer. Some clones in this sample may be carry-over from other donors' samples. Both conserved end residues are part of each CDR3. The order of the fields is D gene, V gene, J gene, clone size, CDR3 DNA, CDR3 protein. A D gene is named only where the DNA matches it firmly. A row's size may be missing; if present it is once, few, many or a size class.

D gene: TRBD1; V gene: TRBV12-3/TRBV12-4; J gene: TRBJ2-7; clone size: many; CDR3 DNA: TGTGCCAGCAGTTTACGAGGGACAGGGGGGAGTGAGCAGTACTTC; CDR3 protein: CASSLRGTGGSEQYF
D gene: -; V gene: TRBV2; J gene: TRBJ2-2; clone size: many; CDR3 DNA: TGTGCCAGCAGTGAAGCGCTTCGGGGGACCGGGGAGCTGTTTTTT; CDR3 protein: CASSEALRGTGELFF
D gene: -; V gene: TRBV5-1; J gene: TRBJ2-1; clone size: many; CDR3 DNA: TGCGCCAGCAGCCTTGGAATGGGGTATGAGCAGTTCTTC; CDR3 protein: CASSLGMGYEQFF
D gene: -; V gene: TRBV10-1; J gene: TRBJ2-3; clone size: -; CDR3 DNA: TGCGCCAGCAGTGAGAGGGACAGCACAGATACGCAGTATTTT; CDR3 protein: CASSERDSTDTQYF
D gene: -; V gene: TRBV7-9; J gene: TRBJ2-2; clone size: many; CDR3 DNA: TGTGCCAGCAGCTTACAATGGGGAAACACCGGGGAGCTGTTTTTT; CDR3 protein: CASSLQWGNTGELFF
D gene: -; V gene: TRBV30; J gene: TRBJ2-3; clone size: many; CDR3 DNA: TGTGCCTGGAGTGTAGGAAGCACAGATACGCAGTATTTT; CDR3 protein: CAWSVGSTDTQYF
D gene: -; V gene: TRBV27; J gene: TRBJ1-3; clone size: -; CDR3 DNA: TGTGCCAGCGGCATGGCGGGAAACACCATATATTTT; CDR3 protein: CASGMAGNTIYF
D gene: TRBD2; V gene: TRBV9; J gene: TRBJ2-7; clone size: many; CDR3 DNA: TGTGCCAGCAGCGTAGCTACGACTAGCGGGACCTACGAGCAGTACTTC; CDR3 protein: CASSVATTSGTYEQYF
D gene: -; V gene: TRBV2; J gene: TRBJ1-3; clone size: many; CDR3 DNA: TGTGCCAGCAGTGAAAGTCTTTTCTCTGGAAACACCATATATTTT; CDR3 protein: CASSESLFSGNTIYF
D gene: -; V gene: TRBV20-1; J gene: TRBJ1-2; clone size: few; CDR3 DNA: TGCAGTGCTAGAGATTTACTAAGTAACCATGGCTACACCTTC; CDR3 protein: CSARDLLSNHGYTF
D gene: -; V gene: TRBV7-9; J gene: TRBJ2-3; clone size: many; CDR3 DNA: TGTGCCAGCAGCTTACAAGCAGATACGCAGTATTTT; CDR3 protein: CASSLQADTQYF
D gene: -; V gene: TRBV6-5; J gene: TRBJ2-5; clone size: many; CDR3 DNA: TGTGCCAGCAGTTACAGGGCCACGGAGACCCAGTACTTC; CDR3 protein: CASSYRATETQYF
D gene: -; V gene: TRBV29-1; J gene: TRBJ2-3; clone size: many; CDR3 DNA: TGCAGCGTGGCACCGGGCACCAACCCTAGCACAGATACGCAGTATTTT; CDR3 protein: CSVAPGTNPSTDTQYF
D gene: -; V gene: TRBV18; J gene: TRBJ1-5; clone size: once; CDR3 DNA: TGTGCCAGCTCACCTGTACAGGGAGTGGTGCCCCGGCATTTT; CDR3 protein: CASSPVQGVVPRHF
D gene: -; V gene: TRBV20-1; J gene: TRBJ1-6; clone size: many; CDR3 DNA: TGCAGTGCAAAGGGAGCCGGGGTTGATTCACCCCTCCACTTT; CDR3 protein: CSAKGAGVDSPLHF
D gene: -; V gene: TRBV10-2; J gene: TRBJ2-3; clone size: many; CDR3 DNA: TGCGCCAGCAGTGAGTCGGGGCACGACACAGATACGCAGTATTTT; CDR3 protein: CASSESGHDTDTQYF
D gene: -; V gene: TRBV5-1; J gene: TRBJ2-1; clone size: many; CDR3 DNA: TGCGCCAGCAGCTTGGAATCCTGGGGGTACGAGCAGTTCTTC; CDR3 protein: CASSLESWGYEQFF
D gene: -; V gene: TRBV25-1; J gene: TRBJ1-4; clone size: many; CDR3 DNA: TGTGCCAGCACCGAGGGGGGACGGGGAAAACTGTTTTTT; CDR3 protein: CASTEGGRGKLFF
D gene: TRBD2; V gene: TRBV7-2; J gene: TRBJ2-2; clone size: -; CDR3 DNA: TGTGCCAGCAGATATAGCGGGGGGGCCGGTGAGCTGTTTTTT; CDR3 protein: CASRYSGGAGELFF
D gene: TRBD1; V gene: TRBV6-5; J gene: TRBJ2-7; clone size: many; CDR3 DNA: TGTGCCAGCAGTAACGACAGGGGAGTCTACGAGCAGTACTTC; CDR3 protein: CASSNDRGVYEQYF
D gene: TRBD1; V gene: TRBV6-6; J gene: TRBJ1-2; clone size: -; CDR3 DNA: TGTGCCAGCAGTTACTCCTCGAGGGGGCCGCTGCACGTCCGTGAGGACTATGGCTACACCTTC; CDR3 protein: CASSYSSRGPLHVREDYGYTF
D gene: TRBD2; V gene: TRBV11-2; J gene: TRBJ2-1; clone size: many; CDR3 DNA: TGTGCCAGCAGCTTAGGTCCTAGCGGGGGATCCTCCTACAATGAGCAGTTCTTC; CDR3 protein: CASSLGPSGGSSYNEQFF
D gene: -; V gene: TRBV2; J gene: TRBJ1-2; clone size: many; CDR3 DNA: TGTGCCAGCAAGGCTACAGGACTACGAGGGAGCGGCTACACCTTC; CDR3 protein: CASKATGLRGSGYTF
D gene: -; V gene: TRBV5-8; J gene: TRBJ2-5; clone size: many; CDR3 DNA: TGTGCCAGCAGCTTGCAGGGGACCGAAGAGACCCAGTACTTC; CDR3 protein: CASSLQGTEETQYF
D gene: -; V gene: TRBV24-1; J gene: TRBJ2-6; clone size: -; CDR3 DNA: TGTGCCACCAGTGATTTGGGACAAAACTCTGGGGCCAACGTCCTGACTTTC; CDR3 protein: CATSDLGQNSGANVLTF
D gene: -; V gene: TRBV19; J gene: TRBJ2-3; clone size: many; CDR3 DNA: TGTGCCAGTAGTATAGCAAGCGTGAGCACAGATACGCAGTATTTT; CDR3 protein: CASSIASVSTDTQYF
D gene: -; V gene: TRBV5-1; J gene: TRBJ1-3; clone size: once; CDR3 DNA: TGCGCCAGCAGAATTGGACGGGGTCCCGGAAACACCATGTATTTT; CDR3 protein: CASRIGRGPGNTMYF
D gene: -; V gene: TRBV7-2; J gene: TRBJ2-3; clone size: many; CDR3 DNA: TGTGCCAGCAGTCCCTGGGACACCAACACAGATACGCAGTATTTT; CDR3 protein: CASSPWDTNTDTQYF
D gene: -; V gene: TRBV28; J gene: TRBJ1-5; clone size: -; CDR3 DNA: TGTGCCAGCAGTTTAGGGGGGGCCGGAAGCAATCAGCCCCAGCATTTT; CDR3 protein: CASSLGGAGSNQPQHF
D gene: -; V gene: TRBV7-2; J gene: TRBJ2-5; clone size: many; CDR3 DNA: TGTGCCAGCAGCTTGGGCAGGGTGGAGACCCAGTACTTC; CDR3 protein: CASSLGRVETQYF
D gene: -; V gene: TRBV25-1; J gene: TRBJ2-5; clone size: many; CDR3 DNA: TGTGCCAGCAGCCCGGCGGGGATTGGAGAGACCCAGTACTTC; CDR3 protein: CASSPAGIGETQYF
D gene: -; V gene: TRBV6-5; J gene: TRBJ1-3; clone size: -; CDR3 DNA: TGTGCCAGCAGGGCCGGTAACACCATATATTTT; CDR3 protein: CASRAGNTIYF
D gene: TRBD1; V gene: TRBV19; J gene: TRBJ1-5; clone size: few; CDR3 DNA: TGTGCCAGTAGAAGTAGTGGCGGGACAGGGGGCTCTTGGGATTATAGCAATCAGCCCCAGCATTTT; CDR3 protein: CASRSSGGTGGSWDYSNQPQHF
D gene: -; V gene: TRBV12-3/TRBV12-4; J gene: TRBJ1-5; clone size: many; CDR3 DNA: TGTGCCAGCAGTAGGACAGAACAGCCCCAGCATTTT; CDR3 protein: CASSRTEQPQHF
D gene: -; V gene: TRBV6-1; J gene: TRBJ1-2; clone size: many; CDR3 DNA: TGTGCCAGCGGACCAAGTGGGGACCTGTACTATGGCTACACCTTC; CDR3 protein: CASGPSGDLYYGYTF
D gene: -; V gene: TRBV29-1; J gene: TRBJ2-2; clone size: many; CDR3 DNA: TGCAGCGTCCGGACCCGTGGCACCGGGGAGCTGTTTTTT; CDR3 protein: CSVRTRGTGELFF
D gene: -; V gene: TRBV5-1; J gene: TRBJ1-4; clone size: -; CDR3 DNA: TGCGCCAGCAGCTTGGCCGAATTCCCCGGGAATGAAAAACTGTTTTTT; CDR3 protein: CASSLAEFPGNEKLFF
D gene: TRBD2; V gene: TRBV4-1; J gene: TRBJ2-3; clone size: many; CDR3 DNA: TGCGCCAGCAGCCAAGATCGGTCGACTAGCGGAGTCACAGATACGCAGTATTTT; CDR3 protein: CASSQDRSTSGVTDTQYF
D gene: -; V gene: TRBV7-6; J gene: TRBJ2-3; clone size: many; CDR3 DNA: TGTGCCAGCAGCTTCCCGGGGGCCCTAACAGATACGCAGTATTTT; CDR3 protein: CASSFPGALTDTQYF
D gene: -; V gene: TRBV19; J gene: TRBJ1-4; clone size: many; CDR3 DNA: TGTGCCAGTAGTATAGCAACACCAACTAATGAAAAACTGTTTTTT; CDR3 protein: CASSIATPTNEKLFF
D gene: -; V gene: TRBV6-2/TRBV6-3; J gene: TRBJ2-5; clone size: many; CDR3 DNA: TGTGCCAGCAGTAACACGGGCAGGGAGACCCAGTACTTC; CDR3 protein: CASSNTGRETQYF
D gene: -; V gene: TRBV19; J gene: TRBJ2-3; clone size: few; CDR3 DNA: TGTGCCAGTAGTATTGATACAGGTAGCACAGATACGCAGTATTTT; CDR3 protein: CASSIDTGSTDTQYF
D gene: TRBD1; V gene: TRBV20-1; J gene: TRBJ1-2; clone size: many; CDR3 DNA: TGCAGTTCCGAGGACAGGGTCTCTGGCTACACCTTC; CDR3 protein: CSSEDRVSGYTF
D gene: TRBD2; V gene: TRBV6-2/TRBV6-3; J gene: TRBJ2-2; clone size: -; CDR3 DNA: TGTGCCAGCAACCTGGGGGGGAGAGGGAAAACCGGGGAGCTGTTTTTT; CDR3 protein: CASNLGGRGKTGELFF
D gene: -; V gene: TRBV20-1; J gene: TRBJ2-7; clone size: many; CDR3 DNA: TGCAGTGCTAGAGAGTCGACAGCAAGCGAGCAGTACTTC; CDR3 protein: CSARESTASEQYF
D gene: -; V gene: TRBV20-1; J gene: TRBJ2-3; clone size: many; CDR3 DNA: TGCAGTGCTAGAGTTCTGGTTGGAGTTTGGCGGGGTCAGGCAGATACGCAGTATTTT; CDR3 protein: CSARVLVGVWRGQADTQYF
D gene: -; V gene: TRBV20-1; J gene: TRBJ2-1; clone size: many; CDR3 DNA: TGCAGTGCTAGAGATGGGACAAACAATGAGCAGTTCTTC; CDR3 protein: CSARDGTNNEQFF
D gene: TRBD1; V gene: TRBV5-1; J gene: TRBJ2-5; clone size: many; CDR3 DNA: TGCGCCAGCAGCCAACGACAGGGGAGGTTCAAAGAGACCCAGTACTTC; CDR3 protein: CASSQRQGRFKETQYF
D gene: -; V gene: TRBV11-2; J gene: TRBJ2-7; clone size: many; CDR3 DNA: TGTGCCAGCAGCTTACGCAGTCCCTACGAGCAGTACTTC; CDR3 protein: CASSLRSPYEQYF
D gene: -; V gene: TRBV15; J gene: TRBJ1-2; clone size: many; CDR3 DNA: TGTGCCACCAGCAAATGGAGACCGGAGAGCTATGGCTACACCTTC; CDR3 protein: CATSKWRPESYGYTF
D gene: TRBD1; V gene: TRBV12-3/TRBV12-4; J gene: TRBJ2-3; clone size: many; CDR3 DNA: TGTGCCAGCAGTTATATACAGGGGCACTCCCGTAGCCGCACAGATACGCAGTATTTT; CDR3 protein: CASSYIQGHSRSRTDTQYF
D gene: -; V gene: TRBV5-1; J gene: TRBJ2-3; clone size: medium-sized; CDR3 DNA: TGCGCCAGCAGCTTGGTCCCGCGCCCCGAAGATACGCAGTATTTT; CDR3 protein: CASSLVPRPEDTQYF
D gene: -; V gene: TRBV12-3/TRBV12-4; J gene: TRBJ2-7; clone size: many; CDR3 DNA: TGTGCCAGCAGAGGACCGGGACTCCACTCCTACGAGCAGTACTTC; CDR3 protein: CASRGPGLHSYEQYF
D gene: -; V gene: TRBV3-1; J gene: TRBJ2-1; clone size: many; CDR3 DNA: TGTGCCAGCAGCCAAGATCGGAATGAGCAGTTCTTC; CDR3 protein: CASSQDRNEQFF